This T cell receptor beta chain was captured by sequencing in a study of blood T cell repertoires in COVID-19. Study as a whole: The United States, Italy and Spain provided the acute and convalescent COVID-19 samples.

After removal of 2 bases from V and 4 bases from J, the junction contained 10 bases not matched to a gene. Germline-derived CDR1 and CDR2 are MNHEY and SMNVEV (reference sequence). This CDR3 is 16 amino acids long. In the original processing: Estimates of nucleated cell counts were drawn from the amplification of reference gene primers. The method was immunoSEQ multiplex PCR; TCRdb's version includes in-frame clones alone and lacks a portion of them. V and J calls and clone size follow that table, whereas D and trimming were derived from the DNA. Of about 310,000 clones in the sample, 70% to 90% were seen once.

The source of this sequence is a woman in her 50s who had recovered from COVID-19. Sequencing was carried out using peripheral blood. The chain carries TRBV27 and TRBJ2-7, with 8 bases matching TRBD1. CDR3 loop: CASSLNPGQGAYEQYF. The CDR3 coding sequence is TGTGCCAGCAGTTTAAACCCAGGACAGGGAGCATACGAGCAGTACTTC.